The rows below give T cell receptor beta chains drawn from one sample of a study of blood T cell repertoires in COVID-19. Using immunoSEQ multiplex PCR, the repertoire was profiled, and TCRdb retains in-frame clones only, with some absent. This sample has hundreds of thousands of clones, with nearly 90% found just once. Sequencing was performed on peripheral blood. The receptors originated from a woman under 40 with COVID-19, enrolled during active disease. CDR3s include the opening cysteine and the closing phenylalanine or tryptophan. D genes are given only for firm matches. The listing skips clone size in some rows; elsewhere it reads once, few, many or a size class.

TRBJ2-3 | once | . | TRBV27 | CASSWTVADTQYF | TGTGCCAGCAGTTGGACAGTCGCAGATACGCAGTATTTT
TRBJ2-3 | . | TRBD2 | TRBV4-1 | CASSPSGGARRTDTQYF | TGCGCCAGCAGCCCCAGCGGGGGGGCGAGGAGGACAGATACGCAGTATTTT
TRBJ1-4 | once | . | TRBV18 | CASSPQGLTNEKLFF | TGTGCCAGCTCACCTCAGGGGTTAACTAATGAAAAACTGTTTTTT
TRBJ1-6 | . | . | TRBV20-1 | CSARSRGSLHF | TGCAGTGCTAGATCCAGAGGGTCCCTCCACTTT
TRBJ1-5 | . | TRBD1 | TRBV19 | CASSRGQGGAQPQHF | TGTGCCAGTAGTAGAGGACAGGGCGGTGCTCAGCCCCAGCATTTT
TRBJ1-3 | . | . | TRBV7-2 | CASRTGYSGNTIYF | TGTGCCAGCAGAACGGGGTACTCTGGAAACACCATATATTTT
TRBJ1-4 | . | . | TRBV2 | CASIARINEKLFF | TGTGCCAGCATAGCCCGGATTAATGAAAAACTGTTTTTT
TRBJ2-5 | . | TRBD2 | TRBV6-1 | CASSENSFREGQYF | TGTGCCAGCAGTGAGAATTCTTTTAGGGAGGGCCAGTACTTC
TRBJ2-1 | . | . | TRBV14 | CASSQLTGVNEQFF | TGTGCCAGCAGCCAACTGACAGGAGTTAATGAGCAGTTCTTC
TRBJ2-3 | . | . | TRBV7-2 | CASSLPSGDTQYF | TGTGCCAGCAGCTTACCGAGCGGGGATACGCAGTATTTT
TRBJ1-1 | . | . | TRBV12-5 | CASGFRAPYTEAFF | TGTGCTAGTGGTTTCAGGGCCCCTTACACTGAAGCTTTCTTT
TRBJ2-3 | . | TRBD2 | TRBV5-5 | CASSPILAGDSTDTQYF | TGTGCCAGCAGCCCCATACTAGCGGGTGATAGCACAGATACGCAGTATTTT
TRBJ2-1 | . | TRBD2 | TRBV27 | CASSFRVSLASGGRSSYNEQFF | TGTGCCAGCAGTTTTCGGGTGAGTCTGGCTAGCGGGGGAAGGAGCTCCTACAATGAGCAGTTCTTC
TRBJ1-1 | . | . | TRBV10-3 | CASGTANTEAFF | TGTGCCAGCGGGACGGCGAACACTGAAGCTTTCTTT
TRBJ1-1 | . | TRBD1 | TRBV6-5 | CASSLTGLWTEAFF | TGTGCCAGCAGTTTGACAGGGCTTTGGACTGAAGCTTTCTTT
TRBJ1-2 | . | . | TRBV6-4 | CASGTGSVYTF | TGTGCCAGCGGAACAGGGTCAGTCTACACCTTC
TRBJ2-7 | . | TRBD1 | TRBV18 | CASSPFGGQGVDEQYF | TGTGCCAGCTCACCGTTCGGGGGACAGGGAGTCGACGAGCAGTACTTC
TRBJ2-1 | . | TRBD1 | TRBV6-5 | CASSYLGQVNEQFF | TGTGCCAGCAGTTACTTGGGACAGGTAAATGAGCAGTTCTTC
TRBJ2-2 | . | TRBD2 | TRBV28 | CASSHPWASGETGELFF | TGTGCCAGCAGCCATCCCTGGGCTAGCGGGGAGACCGGGGAGCTGTTTTTT
TRBJ1-1 | . | . | TRBV2 | CASSGWNTEAFF | TGTGCCAGCTCAGGGTGGAACACTGAAGCTTTCTTT
TRBJ1-6 | . | . | TRBV12-2 | CASPPPGSPLHF | TGTGCAAGTCCCCCCCCGGGTTCACCCCTCCACTTT
TRBJ2-1 | . | TRBD1 | TRBV19 | CASTMGQASLNEQFF | TGTGCCAGTACCATGGGACAGGCGAGCTTAAATGAGCAGTTCTTC
TRBJ1-1 | . | TRBD1 | TRBV3-1/TRBV3-2 | CASHDRGRTEAFF | TGTGCCAGCCATGACAGGGGAAGGACTGAAGCTTTCTTT
TRBJ2-7 | . | . | TRBV4-1 | CASSPGHLSYEQYF | TGCGCCAGCAGCCCCGGACACCTTTCCTACGAGCAGTACTTC
TRBJ2-3 | once | . | TRBV5-4 | CASSPGTVTDTQYF | TGTGCCAGCAGCCCCGGGACTGTCACAGATACGCAGTATTTT
TRBJ1-4 | . | . | TRBV5-5 | CASSHDRYNEKLFF | TGTGCCAGCAGCCACGACAGATATAATGAAAAACTGTTTTTT
TRBJ1-5 | . | . | TRBV28 | CASSFPDQPQHF | TGTGCCAGCAGTTTTCCCGATCAGCCCCAGCATTTT
TRBJ1-1 | . | . | TRBV4-1 | CASSQEADTEAFF | TGCGCCAGCAGCCAAGAGGCGGATACTGAAGCTTTCTTT
TRBJ1-3 | . | . | TRBV20-1 | CSASTGTAYSGNTIYF | TGCAGTGCTAGTACGGGAACAGCCTACTCTGGAAACACCATATATTTT
TRBJ1-3 | . | TRBD1 | TRBV9 | CASSVELGQGSRYF | TGTGCCAGCAGCGTAGAGCTGGGACAGGGTTCCCGATATTTT
TRBJ2-3 | . | . | TRBV30 | CAWSQGRDTQYF | TGTGCCTGGAGTCAGGGCAGAGATACGCAGTATTTT
TRBJ1-6 | . | . | TRBV27 | CASSFRSSPLHF | TGTGCCAGCAGTTTTCGGAGTTCACCCCTCCACTTT
TRBJ2-3 | . | . | TRBV5-1 | CASSVLGGRGVDTQYF | TGCGCCAGCAGCGTCCTTGGGGGCCGAGGCGTGGATACGCAGTATTTT
TRBJ1-4 | . | . | TRBV7-9 | CASSSRGQNEKLFF | TGTGCCAGCAGCTCCAGGGGTCAGAATGAAAAACTGTTTTTT
TRBJ1-4 | . | . | TRBV5-1 | CASSLVQREEKLFF | TGCGCCAGCAGCTTGGTTCAGAGGGAAGAAAAACTGTTTTTT
TRBJ2-1 | once | . | TRBV19 | CASSPPRQAFYNEQFF | TGTGCCAGTAGTCCTCCACGACAAGCCTTCTACAATGAGCAGTTCTTC
TRBJ1-6 | . | TRBD1 | TRBV6-1 | CASSSQGASSPLHF | TGTGCCAGCAGCTCGCAGGGGGCATCTTCACCCCTCCACTTT
TRBJ1-5 | . | . | TRBV19 | CASSIRGSPQPQHF | TGTGCCAGTAGTATACGGGGGTCCCCTCAGCCCCAGCATTTT
TRBJ1-5 | few | . | TRBV19 | CASSMGSYSNQPQHF | TGTGCCAGTAGTATGGGCAGCTATAGCAATCAGCCCCAGCATTTT
TRBJ2-1 | . | TRBD1 | TRBV7-9 | CASSLVQGVGYEQFF | TGTGCCAGCAGCTTAGTGCAGGGGGTTGGGTATGAGCAGTTCTTC
TRBJ1-1 | . | TRBD1 | TRBV5-4 | CASSLAQGATEAFF | TGTGCCAGCAGCTTGGCGCAGGGGGCTACTGAAGCTTTCTTT
TRBJ2-1 | . | TRBD2 | TRBV7-9 | CASSPLAGGPNEQFF | TGTGCCAGCAGCCCATTAGCGGGGGGGCCTAATGAGCAGTTCTTC
TRBJ2-7 | once | TRBD2 | TRBV27 | CASSWRGSYEQYF | TGTGCCAGCAGCTGGCGGGGGTCCTACGAGCAGTACTTC
TRBJ2-7 | . | . | TRBV12-3/TRBV12-4 | CASSGHGWWEQYF | TGTGCCAGCAGTGGACACGGCTGGTGGGAGCAGTACTTC
TRBJ1-2 | . | . | TRBV6-5 | CASTRNGGGYGYTF | TGTGCCAGCACCCGGAATGGCGGCGGCTATGGCTACACCTTC
TRBJ1-5 | . | . | TRBV7-2 | CASSLRGLVGNQPQHF | TGTGCCAGCAGCTTAAGGGGGTTGGTGGGCAATCAGCCCCAGCATTTT
TRBJ2-1 | . | TRBD2 | TRBV10-2 | CASSGSGGAEQFF | TGCGCCAGCAGTGGTAGCGGGGGGGCAGAGCAGTTCTTC
TRBJ1-2 | . | . | TRBV15 | CATSPRYQGYTF | TGTGCCACCAGCCCCAGGTACCAAGGCTACACCTTC